This is a list of T cell receptor beta chains from one sample in a study of blood T cell repertoires in COVID-19. Clones were sequenced by immunoSEQ multiplex PCR, and TCRdb holds only the in-frame ones, with some missing. This table has under 150,000 clones, around 84% appearing once. Input material: peripheral blood. The receptors stem from a woman in her 40s with acute or convalescent COVID-19. The CDR3 runs from the conserved cysteine through the conserved F or W. A D gene is named only where the DNA matches it firmly. Only some rows state a clone size, as once, few, many or a class for expanded clones.

d_gene,abundance,j_gene,v_gene,CDR3nt,CDR3aa
TRBD1,few,TRBJ2-7,TRBV4-1,TGCGCCAGCAGCCCGGGACAGGGCTACTACGAGCAGTACTTC,CASSPGQGYYEQYF
TRBD1,-,TRBJ2-7,TRBV18,TGTGCCAGCTCTTCGGGACAGGGGCTGTACGAGCAGTACTTC,CASSSGQGLYEQYF
TRBD1,-,TRBJ1-2,TRBV7-9,TGTGCCAGCAGCTCCGGGACAGGGGGGATAGGGACCTTCTATGGCTACACCTTC,CASSSGTGGIGTFYGYTF
-,-,TRBJ2-5,TRBV7-9,TGTGCCAGCAGCTTATTCATAGCGGAGACCCAGTACTTC,CASSLFIAETQYF
-,-,TRBJ1-6,TRBV5-1,TGCGCCAGCAGCTTGCAGGGCCTGAGCTCCTATAATTCACCCCTCCACTTT,CASSLQGLSSYNSPLHF
TRBD1,few,TRBJ1-2,TRBV6-5,TGTGCCAGCAGTTCGCACGACAGGGGCCGCGGGAATGGCTACACCTTC,CASSSHDRGRGNGYTF
-,-,TRBJ2-5,TRBV7-9,TGTGCCAGCAGCGTAATCAGGGGGGTGGGTCGAGAGACCCAGTACTTC,CASSVIRGVGRETQYF
-,-,TRBJ2-7,TRBV27,TGTGCCAGCAGTTCGTCGGGTTCCTACGAGCAGTACTTC,CASSSSGSYEQYF
TRBD1,-,TRBJ2-4,TRBV6-4,TGTGCCAGCACCAGACAGGGGTTGCCCAAAAACATTCAGTACTTC,CASTRQGLPKNIQYF
TRBD1,-,TRBJ1-4,TRBV30,TGTGCCTGGAGTGGAGGGGACAGCCCCGAAAAACTGTTTTTT,CAWSGGDSPEKLFF
-,-,TRBJ2-7,TRBV19,TGTGCCAGTAGTATTATTGGCGGAGCACCCTACGAGCAGTACTTC,CASSIIGGAPYEQYF
-,-,TRBJ2-7,TRBV9,TGTGCCAGCAGCGTAAGGGGGGGCCCCTACGAGCAGTACTTC,CASSVRGGPYEQYF
TRBD1,-,TRBJ1-3,TRBV7-2,TGTGCCAGCAGCTTAGTCGGGACAGGGGCTGGAAACACCATATATTTT,CASSLVGTGAGNTIYF
-,-,TRBJ1-5,TRBV7-2,TGTGCCAGCAGGATAGGGGCTGATAGGGTGGGGCAGCCCCAGCATTTT,CASRIGADRVGQPQHF
-,-,TRBJ1-6,TRBV2,TGTGCCAGCATACAGACAGCTTCAAATTCACCCCTCCACTTT,CASIQTASNSPLHF
TRBD1,-,TRBJ1-3,TRBV7-2,TGTGCCCGAACAGGGGCTGGAAACACCATATATTTT,CARTGAGNTIYF